This TCR beta chain is from a study of T cell repertoires in cytomegalovirus infection. TCRdb called the reads again in MiXCR, with one record for every CDR3 protein. The repertoire has roughly 130,000 distinct CDR3 sequences, around 25% of them found once; the top ten carry 30% to 40%. Germline values: CDR1 ENHRY, CDR2 SYGVKD. This CDR3 is built from 13 residues. This clonotype is a singleton in its sample. Its specificity is unknown. Being one base from a much bigger clone, this may be a read error. The receptor's source is a human donor in good health (CMV status not recorded). Some clones in this sample may be carry-over from other donors' samples. The sequenced sample consisted of PBMCs, sequenced either directly or after in vitro stimulation (not recorded which). The rearrangement links TRBV10-3 to TRBJ2-7, with D possibly being TRBD2 (6 bases). This chain's CDR3 is CAISERGSFEQYF. In DNA form, the CDR3 reads TGTGCCATCAGTGAGCGGGGGTCCTTCGAGCAGTACTTC.